This TCR beta chain was sequenced in a study of OX40 agonist ivuxolimab in advanced cancers. About the study: Enrollees could have had prior anti-PD-1, anti-PD-L1 or anti-CTLA-4 therapy, which roughly 40% had received. Notes on the study in general: With doses of 0.1-3.0 mg/kg, partial responders showed among the lowest clonal expansion.

Clones were sequenced by immunoSEQ multiplex PCR, and TCRdb holds only the in-frame ones, with some missing. The sample records 70,000 to 90,000 clones, about four fifths being singletons. The CDR3 is made up of 15 amino acids. V gave up 3 bases and J gave up 4 bases, with 15 bases separating them. Looked up from germline, CDR1 is KGHSH and CDR2 is LQKENI. Turning to this clone: The antigen is unknown.

The chain combines TRBV18 with TRBJ1-1; D not resolved. This sequence originates from an adult with an advanced solid tumor such as melanoma, head and neck, liver or kidney cancer. The specimen comprised CD4+ or CD8+ T cells sorted from blood, sampled in a trial of the OX40 agonist ivuxolimab. CDR3 nucleotides: TGTGCCAGCTCACCGTTAAGTGAGTTTACCACTGAAGCTTTCTTT. Translated, it gives CASSPLSEFTTEAFF.